This T cell receptor (beta chain) was found in a study of T cell changes during pregnancy in multiple sclerosis. The method was immunoSEQ multiplex PCR; TCRdb's version includes in-frame clones alone and lacks a portion of them. The repertoire consists of 65,000 to 85,000 clones, with roughly nine tenths occurring once and the leading ten covering over 1.1%. V lost 4 bases and J lost 0, with 12 bases in between. Germline CDR1 and CDR2: MNHEY and SVGAGI. The CDR3 is 15 amino acids. The chain employs TRBV6-5 and TRBJ1-2; D is unresolved. The source was peripheral blood, collected in the second trimester of pregnancy. The receptor was derived from a female donor with multiple sclerosis, enrolled in a pregnancy study. The CDR3 here is CASSFRGSANYGYTF. Here the CDR3 DNA reads TGTGCCAGCAGTTTCCGAGGGAGCGCTAACTATGGCTACACCTTC.